Following are 24 T cell receptor beta chains from one sample sequenced in a study of sequential checkpoint blockade in melanoma. Profiled with immunoSEQ multiplex PCR; TCRdb holds only in-frame clones, not every one. The data show over 5,000 clones, 20% to 30% seen once. Sample treatment: randomized to nivolumab then ipilimumab (arm A) or the reverse (arm B). The sequenced sample was tumor tissue (inferred from file names), obtained from a patient given nivolumab and ipilimumab in sequence. The source is a human donor with melanoma.

The chain is built from TRBV7-4 and TRBJ2-6; D is possibly TRBD1 or TRBD2 (5 bases each). This CDR3 has 17 residues. Germline loops: CDR1 SGHVT, CDR2 SQSDAQ. The V gene lost 4 bases and the J gene lost 1 base, with 14 bases spanning the gap. The CDR3 sequence: CASSWDHQRSGANVLTF. The CDR3 region has the DNA TGTGCCAGCAGCTGGGACCACCAAAGATCTGGGGCCAACGTCCTGACTTTC. The full variable domain, in which reference TRBV7-4 and TRBJ2-6 provide the parts outside the CDR3, is GAGVSQSPRYKVAKRGRDVALRCDSISGHVTLYWYRQTLGQGSEVLTYSQSDAQRDKSGRPSGRFSAERPERSVSTLKIQRTEQGDSAVYLCASSWDHQRSGANVLTFGAGSRLTVL.

This chain uses TRBV19 with TRBJ2-5, with TRBD1 as a possible D gene (5 bases). There are 13 residues in the CDR3. CDR1 is LNHDA, CDR2 SQIVND, per germline (reference sequence). Trimming left V 9 bases short and J 5 bases short, with 16 bases between. CDR3 amino acids: CASQGRVGETQYF. In DNA, the CDR3 is TGTGCCAGCCAGGGCCGGGTGGGGGAGACCCAGTACTTC.

This clone was picked up one time. The chain joins TRBV19 to TRBJ2-1; a possible D gene is TRBD2 (6 bases). Germline CDR1 is LNHDA and CDR2 is SQIVND (reference sequence). V lost 1 base and J lost 10, with 11 bases in between. The CDR3 runs to 13 residues. The CDR3 DNA reads TGTGCCAGTAGTATAGGCGGGGTGATCGAGCAGTTCTTC. Its protein product is CASSIGGVIEQFF.

The CDR3 reads CASSPDLGTDTQYF. The CDR3 region has the DNA TGTGCCAGCTCACCCGACCTGGGGACAGATACGCAGTATTTT. The chain employs TRBV18 and TRBJ2-3; D unresolved. The CDR3 has 14 amino acids. Germline CDR1 KGHSH, CDR2 LQKENI. The germline V and J ends were trimmed by 3 bases and 3 bases, with 10 bases remaining between them.

The rearrangement joins TRBV11-3 to TRBJ1-4, with D possibly being TRBD1 (5 bases). V was pared by 1 base and J by 0 bases, with 18 bases between. From germline, CDR1 is SGHNT and CDR2 YENEEA. The CDR3 is made up of 19 amino acids. The CDR3 coding sequence is TGTGCCAGCAGCTTAGGACCGGTGGGGGGAACTGCAACTAATGAAAAACTGTTTTTT. Residues: CASSLGPVGGTATNEKLFF.

This clone appeared a few times. The V and J genes are TRBV11-3 and TRBJ2-5; maybe TRBD2 (6 bases). The CDR3 runs 14 residues. V was pared by 1 base and J by 5 bases, with 11 bases between. From germline, CDR1 is SGHNT and CDR2 YENEEA. In DNA form, the CDR3 reads TGTGCCAGCAGCTTAGGCGCGGGAACCGAGACCCAGTACTTC. It translates to CASSLGAGTETQYF.

There are a few counts of this clone. This chain connects TRBV6-8 to TRBJ2-3, with 9 nucleotides matching TRBD2. The CDR3 loop spans 19 amino acids. The V and J ends lost 0 bases and 0 bases, in that order; junction bases with no gene match: 10. Germline CDR1 and CDR2: MNHGY and SAAAGT. Here the CDR3 DNA reads TGTGCCAGCAGTTACTCGCTACCGGGACTAGCTGCTAGCACAGATACGCAGTATTTT. It is translated as CASSYSLPGLAASTDTQYF.

The chain employs TRBV19 and TRBJ1-5; TRBD1 is a possible D gene (5 bases). The CDR3 extends over 14 amino acids. Trimming stripped 4 bases from V and 5 bases from J, with 12 bases between. Germline V gene sequence: CDR1 LNHDA, CDR2 SQIVND (reference sequence). CDR3 DNA sequence: TGTGCCAGTAGTACCCGAGACAGTTATCAGCCCCAGCATTTT. It codes for CASSTRDSYQPQHF.

The chain joins TRBV14 to TRBJ2-5; 12 positions match TRBD2. The CDR3 runs to 17 residues. The trim removed 4 bases at V and 6 bases at J, leaving 12 bases unmatched. CDR1 is SGHDN and CDR2 is FVKESK in the germline V gene. In DNA form, the CDR3 reads TGTGCCAGCAGCCGCTTACAGACTAGCGGGGGTTTAAAGACCCAGTACTTC. Translated, it gives CASSRLQTSGGLKTQYF.

This clone was counted between two and nine times. CDR3 nucleotide sequence: TGTGCCAGCAGCCCGACATCATCCGGGGGGGTCTCCGGGGAGCTGTTTTTT. Amino acid sequence: CASSPTSSGGVSGELFF. The chain has TRBV11-3 and TRBJ2-2; 8 positions match TRBD2. Germline V CDR1 and CDR2: SGHNT, YENEEA. V lost 5 bases, J lost 6 bases, and 14 bases stayed unmatched. The CDR3 totals 17 residues.

This clone was detected a few times. The V and J genes are TRBV18 and TRBJ2-5; perhaps TRBD2 as D (6 bases). The CDR3 spans 14 residues. Germline assignment: CDR1 KGHSH and CDR2 LQKENI. The ends were cut back, 2 bases at V and 5 bases at J, with 12 bases in the middle. The DNA of the CDR3 is TGTGCCAGCTCACCAGCGGTTGGGGGGGAGACCCAGTACTTC. Its translation: CASSPAVGGETQYF.

CDR3 sequence: CASSYSGQGNTEAFF. CDR3 DNA sequence: TGTGCCAGCAGTTACTCCGGACAGGGCAACACTGAAGCTTTCTTT. The chain joins TRBV6-8 to TRBJ1-1, with 8 bases identical to TRBD1. Germline V gene sequence: CDR1 MNHGY, CDR2 SAAAGT. CDR3 length: 15 residues. The V segment lost 0 bases and the J segment 2 bases; nucleotides outside the gene matches: 2.

This chain links TRBV19 with TRBJ2-2; weak D call: TRBD2 (6 bases). CDR1 is LNHDA, CDR2 SQIVND, per germline (reference sequence). Trimming pared 7 bases from V and 4 bases from J, leaving 19 bases between. The CDR3 length is 16 residues. The CDR3 sequence is CASNSLPGAGTGELFF. In DNA, the CDR3 is TGTGCCAGTAATTCACTACCGGGAGCGGGCACCGGGGAGCTGTTTTTT.

The chain links TRBV11-3 to TRBJ2-1, with TRBD2 identical over 11 bases. This CDR3 has 19 amino acids. Germline V gives CDR1 SGHNT, CDR2 YENEEA. V dropped 1 base and J dropped 1; count of bases not matched to a gene: 9. CDR3 nucleotides: TGTGCCAGCAGCTTAGGACGGAAACTAGCGGGGGTGTCCTACAATGAGCAGTTCTTC. Translating it yields CASSLGRKLAGVSYNEQFF.

This chain connects TRBV6-8 to TRBJ1-2; TRBD1 matches 9 bases. Germline V CDR1 and CDR2: MNHGY, SAAAGT. J was trimmed by 7 bases and V by 7 bases; bases with no gene match: 7. This CDR3 region has 13 residues. The CDR3 nucleotides read TGTGCCAGCAACACCGGGACAGGGATTGGCTACACCTTC. Translation: CASNTGTGIGYTF.

This clone turned up a few times. The V call is TRBV19, the J call TRBJ2-5; D remains ambiguous. The CDR3 extends over 16 amino acids. Germline CDR1 reads LNHDA; CDR2 reads SQIVND (reference sequence). Between the trimmed V and J ends, which lost 1 base and 4 bases, there was a span of 16 bases. The CDR3 sequence is CASSIGLRTERETQYF. The DNA of the CDR3 is TGTGCCAGTAGTATAGGCTTAAGGACCGAGCGAGAGACCCAGTACTTC.

The chain combines TRBV6-8 with TRBJ1-5; D is unclear. From germline, CDR1 is MNHGY and CDR2 SAAAGT. The CDR3 is 14 amino acids. The V end lost 7 bases, the J end lost 4 bases, and 14 bases lay between the germline ends. CDR3 DNA sequence: TGTGCCAGCAATTTCGACGAGAGGAATCAGCCCCAGCATTTT. It translates to CASNFDERNQPQHF.

The J gene is TRBJ2-5, the V gene TRBV19; 8 nucleotides agree with TRBD1. V was clipped by 5 bases and J by 5 bases; unmatched bases: 4. Germline assignment: CDR1 LNHDA and CDR2 SQIVND (reference sequence). This CDR3 is built from 13 residues. Written as DNA, the CDR3 is TGTGCCAGTAGTCTGACAGGGGTGGAGACCCAGTACTTC. It specifies CASSLTGVETQYF.

CDR3: CASSEYRGWGEQYF. The CDR3 DNA reads as TGCGCCAGCAGTGAGTACAGGGGATGGGGCGAGCAGTACTTC. V usage is TRBV10-2 and J usage is TRBJ2-7; 7 nucleotides line up with TRBD1. The CDR3 length is 14 residues. CDR1 and CDR2 from the germline V gene are WSHSY and SAAADI. The trim removed 1 base at V and 6 bases at J, leaving 6 bases unmatched.

This clone has only a few counts. This rearrangement joins TRBV12-5 to TRBJ2-5; D not certain. The V gene's germline CDR1 is LGHNT and CDR2 FRNRAP. Trimming removed 2 bases at V and 6 bases at J, with 7 bases between. The CDR3 has 12 residues. Here the CDR3 DNA reads TGTGCTAGTGGTTTGACTGGTCAGACCCAGTACTTC. Translation gives CASGLTGQTQYF.

This clone was seen more than once but under ten times. This chain joins TRBV11-3 and TRBJ2-1, with 13 positions matching TRBD2. The CDR3 covers 15 residues. The germline CDR1 and CDR2 sequences are SGHNT and YENEEA. V lost 4 bases to trimming and J lost 6 bases; unmatched junction nucleotides: 3. Here the CDR3 DNA reads TGTGCCAGCAGCTCCACTAGCGGGAGGGCCAATGAGCAGTTCTTC. Its translation is CASSSTSGRANEQFF.

The rearrangement uses TRBV6-8 and TRBJ2-3; no firm D call. The germline CDR1 and CDR2 sequences are MNHGY and SAAAGT. V was cut by 7 bases and J by 2 bases, with 10 bases left in between. The CDR3 has 13 residues. Here the CDR3 DNA reads TGTGCCAGCACGCCTGGCGACACAGATACGCAGTATTTT. It specifies CASTPGDTDTQYF.

This clone is deemed medium-sized (0.01 to 0.1%). This chain uses TRBV30 with TRBJ1-5, with 9 bases lining up with TRBD1. The CDR3 is 15 residues long. The trim removed 1 base at V and 7 bases at J, leaving 8 bases unmatched. Germline CDR1 GTSNPN, CDR2 SVGIG (reference sequence). CDR3 sequence reads: CAWSGRDRVGQPQHF. In DNA form, the CDR3 reads TGTGCCTGGAGTGGTCGGGACAGGGTAGGCCAGCCCCAGCATTTT.

The J gene is TRBJ1-5, the V gene TRBV6-8; 9 bases are shared with TRBD1. V lost 6 bases and J lost 6; bases outside the gene matches: 6. Per the germline V gene, CDR1 is MNHGY and CDR2 is SAAAGT. This CDR3 region has 14 residues. The CDR3 coding sequence is TGTGCCAGCAGCAGTACAGGGGGCGTTCAGCCCCAGCATTTT. Its protein is CASSSTGGVQPQHF.